This T cell receptor beta chain was captured by sequencing in a study of shared clonotypes between healthy human individuals. Study-wide findings and caveats: Expectations were that clonotype sharing among donors would be affected by sequencing depth.

Data came from immunoSEQ multiplex PCR; TCRdb stores just in-frame clones and leaves some out. The sample has around 600,000 clones, approximately 96% seen once; the top ten hold approximately 0.12%. CD8 cells regarded as naive lacked CD45RO, were positively chosen for CCR7, and omitted terminally differentiated effector memory CD45RA+ cells. Donors comprised only Caucasian adults living in Nashville, Tennessee. CDR1 is SSHAT and CDR2 is FNYEAQ in the germline V gene (reference sequence). The CDR3 extends over 12 amino acids. The V segment lost 5 bases and the J segment 12 bases; nucleotides outside the gene matches: 9. On this clone: The antigen is undetermined.

Sequencing used naive CD8+ T cells sorted from blood. V usage is TRBV7-7 and J usage is TRBJ2-5; 7 bases fit TRBD1. This TCR was sampled from a woman aged 25 to 45 in good health. Written as DNA, the CDR3 is TGTGCCAGCAGCCCAGGGCCGGGACAGAAGTACTTC. Translated: CASSPGPGQKYF.